What follows are 12 T cell receptor beta chains derived from one specimen sequenced in a study of blood T cells in healthy people across ages. Sample-barcoded 5' priming and a J-beta primer mix drove a second PCR of about 7 to 12 cycles. One entry per CDR3 protein, called by TCRdb with MiXCR from the 5' RACE reads. The table has fewer than 800,000 distinct CDR3 sequences, roughly 32% seen once; the top ten hold approximately 15%. Sequencing was carried out using blood. The receptors were sampled from a woman of 80 years or more in good health.

CDR3 sequence reads: CASSPNLNLEQYF. As DNA, the CDR3 is TGTGCCAGCAGCCCTAACCTCAATCTTGAGCAGTACTTC. The chain combines TRBV7-4 with TRBJ2-5; no reliable D call. The V end was cut by 5 bases, the J end by 11 bases, with 18 bases between. CDR3 length: 13 residues. Germline V gene data show CDR1 as SGHVT and CDR2 as SQSDAQ.

This clonotype was recorded once. A much more abundant neighbour one base away suggests this may be a read error. This chain links TRBV5-4 with TRBJ2-1, with D perhaps matching TRBD2 (6 bases). This CDR3 comprises 13 residues. V gave up 2 bases and J gave up 13 bases, with 16 bases separating them. Germline V gene lookup returns CDR1 SGHNT and CDR2 YYREEE (reference sequence). The CDR3 spells CASSFQGRETQFF. In DNA, the CDR3 is TGTGCCAGCAGCTTTCAGGGCCGGGAGACCCAGTTCTTC. Supplemented by reference TRBV5-4 and TRBJ2-1, the full variable domain reads ETGVTQSPTHLIKTRGQQVTLRCSSQSGHNTVSWYQQALGQGPQFIFQYYREEENGRGNFPPRFSGLQFPNYSSELNVNALELDDSALYLCASSFQGRETQFFGPGTRLTVL.

This clonotype has a count of ten or more. The J gene is TRBJ2-1, the V gene TRBV5-1; 11 bases agree with TRBD2. This CDR3 has 14 amino acids. Germline V gene lookup returns CDR1 SGHRS and CDR2 YFSETQ. V shed 4 bases and J 8 bases; nucleotides not matched to a gene: 5. The CDR3 loop is CASSHSGGGDEQFF. The CDR3 DNA reads as TGCGCCAGCAGCCATAGCGGGGGGGGCGATGAGCAGTTCTTC.

The genes are TRBV5-1 and TRBJ1-5; TRBD1 is a possible D gene (5 bases). Looked up from germline, CDR1 is SGHRS and CDR2 is YFSETQ. The V end lost 1 base, the J end lost 6 bases, and 8 bases lay between the germline ends. The CDR3 loop spans 13 amino acids. CDR3 nucleotide sequence: TGCGCCAGCAGCTTGTCAGGGAGTCAGCCCCAGCATTTT. It translates to CASSLSGSQPQHF.

The gene calls are TRBV27 and TRBJ1-5; 12 bases are shared with TRBD1. CDR1 is MNHEY, CDR2 SMNVEV, per germline (reference sequence). The V and J ends lost 4 bases and 5 bases, in that order; junction bases with no gene match: 3. This CDR3 comprises 15 residues. The CDR3 protein is CASSWGTGGHQPQHF. The CDR3 DNA reads as TGTGCCAGCAGTTGGGGGACAGGGGGCCATCAGCCCCAGCATTTT.

This clonotype occurred a few times. The chain links TRBV11-2 to TRBJ2-2; D possibly corresponds to TRBD2 (5 bases). Trimming took 1 base from V and 4 from J, leaving 10 bases between them. The CDR3 extends over 15 amino acids. Looked up from germline, CDR1 is SGHAT and CDR2 is FQNNGV. The CDR3 bases are TGTGCCAGCAGCTTAGCTGGAGGAAGCACCGGGGAGCTGTTTTTT. Amino acids: CASSLAGGSTGELFF.

In the case of this clonotype: One base away lies a much larger clone, so this may be a sequencing read error. The chain employs TRBV5-1 and TRBJ2-5; TRBD1 might be the D (5 bases). Per the germline V gene, CDR1 is SGHRS and CDR2 is YFSETQ. The CDR3 runs 14 residues. The V end lost 2 bases, the J end lost 11 bases, and 19 bases lay between the germline ends. The CDR3 region is CASSFQTGSYKQYF. For the CDR3, the DNA is TGCGCCAGCAGCTTTCAAACAGGCTCCTACAAGCAGTACTTC.

This clonotype was observed at least ten times. The chain joins TRBV6-6 to TRBJ2-7; 7 nucleotides align to TRBD1. The V gene's germline CDR1 is MNHNY and CDR2 SVGAGI (reference sequence). V lost 7 bases to trimming and J lost 1 base; unmatched junction nucleotides: 13. This CDR3 comprises 16 residues. CDR3 region: CASTLGARGLSYEQYF. CDR3 DNA: TGTGCCAGCACCTTGGGCGCCAGGGGGTTATCCTACGAGCAGTACTTC.

J is TRBJ2-7 and V is TRBV7-9, with 7 nucleotides matching TRBD2. The germline V gene encodes CDR1 SEHNR and CDR2 FQNEAQ (reference sequence). The CDR3 has 14 residues. The V segment lost 4 bases and the J segment 3 bases; nucleotides outside the gene matches: 6. CDR3 sequence (DNA): TGTGCCAGCAGCTCGACTAGCTTAAGCTACGAGCAGTACTTC. This encodes CASSSTSLSYEQYF. Full variable domain (rest looked up from reference TRBV7-9 and TRBJ2-7): DTGVSQNPRHKITKRGQNVTFRCDPISEHNRLYWYRQTLGQGPEFLTYFQNEAQLEKSRLLSDRFSAERPKGSFSTLEIQRTEQGDSAMYLCASSSTSLSYEQYFGPGTRLTVT.

This clonotype was picked up many times. This sequence joins TRBV9 and TRBJ2-1; TRBD1 matches 9 bases. After removal of 3 bases from V and 2 bases from J, the junction contained 3 bases not matched to a gene. This CDR3 is built from 15 residues. From germline, CDR1 is SGDLS and CDR2 YYNGEE. This CDR3 reads CASSARQGAYNEQFF. The DNA for the CDR3 is TGTGCCAGCAGCGCGCGACAGGGGGCCTACAATGAGCAGTTCTTC.

This clonotype was seen more than once but under ten times. The chain links TRBV12-3 or TRBV12-4 to TRBJ1-1, with a weak D call TRBD1 (6 bases). CDR3 length: 14 amino acids. Trimming cost V 6 bases and J 4 bases, with 15 bases left between them. The CDR3 nucleotides are TGTGCCAGCAGCCTGAACAGGGCGGGCACTGAAGCTTTCTTT. Its protein is CASSLNRAGTEAFF.

The V call is TRBV7-9, the J call TRBJ2-5; 9 bases are a match to TRBD1. The CDR3 runs to 16 residues. Trimming cost V 4 bases and J 11 bases; bases outside gene matches: 17. Per germline, CDR1 SEHNR and CDR2 FQNEAQ (reference sequence). The CDR3, as DNA: TGTGCCAGCAGCTCCGCGCCGGGACAGGGTTCCAATGAGCAGTACTTC. Its protein is CASSSAPGQGSNEQYF.